The entry below gives a single T cell receptor (beta chain) sequence along with its context. Its antigen is unidentified. This sample was included in a study of T cells in localized non-small cell lung cancer. Broader study findings: Peak T cell clonality was found in uninvolved adjacent lung, exceeding tumor.

V lost 4 bases, J lost 10 bases, and 17 bases lay in between. The CDR3 sequence is 14 residues long. The V gene's germline CDR1 is MNHNS and CDR2 SASEGT. Repertoires were generated with immunoSEQ multiplex PCR, while TCRdb's copy carries only in-frame clones and drops some. The sample records 70,000 to 90,000 clones, more than 75% being singletons. Sequenced material: peripheral blood, taken before any cancer treatment. The clonotype was recovered from a female donor older than 55 with stage I lung adenocarcinoma. V gene TRBV6-1 combines with J gene TRBJ2-1, with D perhaps matching TRBD1 (6 bases). For the CDR3, the DNA is TGTGCCAGCAGTGGTCCCGGGACAAGGGTAGAGCAGTTCTTC. This sequence encodes CASSGPGTRVEQFF.